The entry that follows covers one T cell receptor (beta chain) sequence. What it binds is not known. The J segment lost 12 bases and the V segment lost 2 bases, leaving 7 bases of the junction unmatched. CDR3 length: 13 amino acids. This specimen belongs to a study of T cell responses to AZD1222 COVID-19 vaccine. Clones were read by immunoSEQ multiplex PCR, and TCRdb kept only the in-frame ones, dropping some. The sample lists 130,000 or so clones, around 90% occurring once. Overall study findings and caveats: Distributed over spike, vaccine-associated CD4 TCRs predominated at 160-218 and 743-854. Spike-specific TCR breadth and depth grew following two AZD1222 doses.

Sequenced material: peripheral blood, taken 28 days after the second AZD1222 dose. The chain employs TRBV12-3 or TRBV12-4 and TRBJ2-7; 10 nucleotides align to TRBD1. The origin of this receptor is an adult who received the AZD1222 COVID-19 vaccine. The DNA for the CDR3 is TGTGCCAGCAGTTTACTGGACAGGGGGAGGCGGTACTTC. Amino acid sequence: CASSLLDRGRRYF.